This passage covers 3 T cell receptor beta chains from one sample sequenced in a study of cytomegalovirus exposure and HLA in healthy donors. This PCR relied on a set of 60 Vbeta primers and 13 Jbeta primers. Measured with immunoSEQ multiplex PCR; TCRdb has only the in-frame clones, and not every one. The sample holds about 150,000 clones; roughly 64% are singletons and the top ten take under 3%. Specimen: PBMCs. The receptors derive from a woman between 25 and 40 years old in good health and CMV-seropositive.

This clone was counted a few times. V usage is TRBV9 and J usage is TRBJ2-1; 9 nucleotides align to TRBD2. CDR3 length: 14 amino acids. Germline CDR1 SGDLS, CDR2 YYNGEE. Trimming removed 5 bases from V and 7 bases from J; junction bases left unmatched: 7. CDR3 residues: CASRPTSGGNEQFF. Here the CDR3 DNA reads TGTGCCAGCAGACCGACTAGCGGAGGAAATGAGCAGTTCTTC.

The chain uses TRBV2 and TRBJ1-2, with 8 nucleotides matching TRBD1. The V gene's germline CDR1 is SNHLY and CDR2 FYNNEI. The CDR3 is 14 amino acids. The junction had 5 bases not matched to a gene; V was cut back by 6 bases and J by 2 bases. CDR3 DNA: TGTGCCAGCAGGCCGACAGGGGCCAACTATGGCTACACCTTC. Encoded protein: CASRPTGANYGYTF.

This chain links TRBV7-6 with TRBJ2-3, with 12 bases fitting TRBD2. This CDR3 contains 17 residues. Germline CDR1 SGHVS, CDR2 FNYEAQ. V shed 4 bases and J 3 bases; nucleotides not matched to a gene: 8. The CDR3: CASSSLGLAGSTDTQYF. CDR3 DNA sequence: TGTGCCAGCAGCTCCCTCGGACTAGCGGGGAGTACAGATACGCAGTATTTT.